These T cell receptor beta chains were read from a single sample in a study of blood T cell repertoires in COVID-19. Some clones are missing from TCRdb's copy, which holds only in-frame ones; the method was immunoSEQ multiplex PCR. The sample consists of about 190,000 clones, around 78% of them appearing once. Sequencing was done on a sample of peripheral blood. These receptors all stem from an elderly woman with active or convalescent COVID-19. Both conserved end residues are part of each CDR3. D genes are given only for firm matches. Expanded clones get a size class; other rows say once, few or many, or leave the size out.

TRBV24-1	NA	TRBJ2-1	NA	CATSDFSGTEQFF	TGTGCCACCAGTGATTTCTCCGGGACAGAGCAGTTCTTC
TRBV30	NA	TRBJ2-4	TRBD2	CAWSAGGEDIQYF	TGTGCCTGGAGTGCGGGGGGGGAGGACATTCAGTACTTC
TRBV30	NA	TRBJ1-2	NA	CAWSAHTPYGYTF	TGTGCCTGGAGTGCCCATACTCCTTATGGCTACACCTTC
TRBV2	NA	TRBJ1-1	NA	CASSGDMNTEAFF	TGTGCCAGCAGTGGTGACATGAACACTGAAGCTTTCTTT
TRBV7-8	NA	TRBJ2-7	TRBD2	CASSSGLTTYEQYF	TGTGCCAGCAGCTCGGGACTAACGACCTACGAGCAGTACTTC
TRBV28	once	TRBJ1-1	NA	CASRPTQGAFSEAFF	TGTGCCAGCCGTCCAACGCAGGGTGCATTTTCTGAAGCTTTCTTT
TRBV6-5	NA	TRBJ1-2	NA	CASSYSYASGGYTF	TGTGCCAGCAGTTACTCGTACGCGAGCGGTGGCTACACCTTC
TRBV5-1	NA	TRBJ2-2	TRBD2	CASSLGPGGAPGELFF	TGCGCCAGCAGCTTGGGTCCCGGGGGGGCCCCCGGGGAGCTGTTTTTT
TRBV28	NA	TRBJ1-4	NA	CASSFPGVTNEKLFF	TGTGCCAGCAGTTTCCCCGGGGTGACTAATGAAAAACTGTTTTTT
TRBV5-1	few	TRBJ2-5	TRBD2	CASSFGTSEETQYF	TGCGCCAGCAGCTTCGGGACTAGCGAAGAGACCCAGTACTTC
TRBV4-3	NA	TRBJ1-3	TRBD1	CASSQEPGGLRGNTIYF	TGCGCCAGCAGCCAAGAACCAGGGGGCCTAAGGGGAAACACCATATATTTT
TRBV13	NA	TRBJ2-7	TRBD2	CASRWRGANNLEQYF	TGTGCCAGCAGGTGGCGGGGGGCCAATAACCTCGAGCAGTACTTC
TRBV7-8	NA	TRBJ2-1	NA	CASSRQGGEQFF	TGTGCCAGCAGCCGGCAGGGGGGTGAGCAGTTCTTC
TRBV6-1	NA	TRBJ1-2	NA	CASSEVEGNYGYTF	TGTGCCAGCAGTGAAGTCGAGGGCAACTATGGCTACACCTTC
TRBV5-1	NA	TRBJ2-3	NA	CASSLTSPDTQYF	TGCGCCAGCAGCTTGACTAGTCCAGATACGCAGTATTTT
TRBV28	NA	TRBJ2-3	TRBD1	CASSMPGTDPDTQYF	TGTGCCAGCAGTATGCCCGGGACAGACCCAGATACGCAGTATTTT
TRBV29-1	NA	TRBJ2-5	TRBD1	CSVDKQGSRETQYF	TGCAGCGTGGATAAACAGGGGAGCCGGGAGACCCAGTACTTC
TRBV28	NA	TRBJ1-5	NA	CASKFRTWTRNGQPQHF	TGTGCCAGCAAATTTCGGACTTGGACGAGGAACGGTCAGCCCCAGCATTTT
TRBV5-1	NA	TRBJ2-3	NA	CASSLGASVPTDTQYF	TGCGCCAGCAGCTTGGGGGCTAGCGTTCCCACAGATACGCAGTATTTT
TRBV6-5	NA	TRBJ2-1	NA	CASRRQPVYNEQFF	TGTGCCAGCCGGCGGCAGCCCGTCTACAATGAGCAGTTCTTC
TRBV19	NA	TRBJ2-1	TRBD2	CASRLAGGNEQFF	TGTGCCAGTAGACTAGCGGGGGGGAATGAGCAGTTCTTC
TRBV6-2/TRBV6-3	NA	TRBJ1-1	NA	CASSWVGSGEAFF	TGTGCCAGCAGTTGGGTAGGGAGTGGTGAAGCTTTCTTT
TRBV10-3	NA	TRBJ1-3	NA	CAISDVQFSGNTIYF	TGTGCCATCAGTGACGTACAGTTCTCTGGAAACACCATATATTTT
TRBV9	NA	TRBJ1-3	TRBD1	CASSPGWTGGMGNTIYF	TGTGCCAGCAGCCCGGGATGGACAGGGGGAATGGGAAACACCATATATTTT
TRBV6-2/TRBV6-3	NA	TRBJ1-5	TRBD1	CASSLLGQGSHQPQHF	TGTGCCAGCAGCCTCTTGGGACAGGGGTCGCATCAGCCCCAGCATTTT
TRBV10-3	NA	TRBJ1-3	TRBD1	CAISESLIPGQRTRNTIYF	TGTGCCATCAGTGAGTCCCTTATCCCGGGACAGCGTACGAGAAACACCATATATTTT
TRBV30	NA	TRBJ1-5	NA	CAWSEPGANQPQHF	TGTGCCTGGAGCGAACCAGGGGCGAATCAGCCCCAGCATTTT
TRBV4-3	NA	TRBJ1-4	NA	CASSHLRGEKLFF	TGCGCCAGCAGCCACCTAAGGGGGGAAAAACTGTTTTTT
TRBV5-1	NA	TRBJ2-7	TRBD2	CASSITPAGADYEQYF	TGCGCCAGCAGCATCACCCCAGCGGGGGCCGACTACGAGCAGTACTTC
TRBV12-5	NA	TRBJ1-3	TRBD1	CASDIPPGQGRNTIYF	TGTGCTAGTGATATTCCTCCGGGACAGGGGCGAAACACCATATATTTT
TRBV5-4	NA	TRBJ1-3	NA	CASSLDRVGNTIYF	TGTGCCAGCAGCTTGGACAGGGTGGGAAACACCATATATTTT
TRBV28	NA	TRBJ1-2	TRBD1	CASSLSDRVGRGYTF	TGTGCCAGCAGTTTATCGGACAGGGTTGGTCGAGGCTACACCTTC
TRBV24-1	NA	TRBJ1-2	NA	CATSDYTANYGYTF	TGTGCCACCAGTGATTATACAGCTAACTATGGCTACACCTTC
TRBV3-1/TRBV3-2	few	TRBJ1-2	TRBD1	CASKHSDRVSGYTF	TGTGCCAGCAAGCACTCGGACAGGGTATCGGGCTACACCTTC
TRBV5-5	few	TRBJ2-7	NA	CASSLAGGYPTEQYF	TGTGCCAGCAGCTTGGCCGGCGGATACCCAACCGAGCAGTACTTC
TRBV28	NA	TRBJ1-3	NA	CASSSTTLAIYF	TGTGCCAGCAGTTCTACCACCCTCGCCATATATTTT
TRBV18	NA	TRBJ2-7	TRBD2	CASSPRTRVSYEQYF	TGTGCCAGCTCACCCCGGACTAGAGTCTCCTACGAGCAGTACTTC
TRBV18	NA	TRBJ2-1	TRBD1	CASSLGQGAHLDEQFF	TGTGCCAGCTCCCTGGGACAGGGGGCGCATCTCGATGAGCAGTTCTTC
TRBV28	NA	TRBJ1-5	TRBD1	CASSPPGTDSLGWNQPQHF	TGTGCCAGCAGTCCCCCCGGGACAGATTCCTTAGGATGGAATCAGCCCCAGCATTTT
TRBV5-8	NA	TRBJ2-1	NA	CASSRMAVFEQFF	TGTGCCAGCAGCCGGATGGCGGTCTTTGAGCAGTTCTTC
TRBV6-5	once	TRBJ2-7	NA	CASKERVNSYEQYF	TGTGCCAGCAAAGAGAGGGTAAACTCCTACGAGCAGTACTTC
TRBV18	NA	TRBJ2-5	TRBD1	CASSPWDSQETQYF	TGTGCCAGCTCACCGTGGGACAGCCAAGAGACCCAGTACTTC
TRBV9	once	TRBJ2-6	NA	CASTGGLRDSGANVLTF	TGTGCCAGCACCGGAGGGCTAAGGGATTCTGGGGCCAACGTCCTGACTTTC
TRBV7-2	once	TRBJ2-7	NA	CASSLHYEQYF	TGTGCCAGCAGCTTACACTACGAGCAGTACTTC
TRBV27	once	TRBJ1-1	NA	CASSLSMGGAGYTEAFF	TGTGCCAGCAGTTTATCGATGGGTGGGGCAGGTTACACTGAAGCTTTCTTT
TRBV15	once	TRBJ2-7	NA	CATSRPLGTDSSYEQYF	TGTGCCACCAGCAGACCTCTAGGAACGGACAGCTCCTACGAGCAGTACTTC
TRBV5-1	NA	TRBJ1-2	TRBD1	CASSLGQGGNRGYTF	TGCGCCAGCAGCCTTGGACAGGGGGGAAACCGTGGCTACACCTTC
TRBV14	few	TRBJ2-5	TRBD2	CASSLMTGGQETQYF	TGTGCCAGCAGCCTAATGACGGGAGGACAAGAGACCCAGTACTTC
TRBV28	NA	TRBJ1-3	NA	CASSSTGSGNTIYF	TGTGCCAGCAGTTCGACGGGATCTGGAAACACCATATATTTT
TRBV7-9	NA	TRBJ1-2	NA	CASSLAGAQNYGYTF	TGTGCCAGCAGCTTAGCGGGCGCGCAGAACTATGGCTACACCTTC
TRBV7-2	NA	TRBJ1-5	NA	CASSLLTSQPQHF	TGTGCCAGCAGCTTATTGACTTCCCAGCCCCAGCATTTT